The 20 T cell receptor beta chains listed next were all sequenced from one sample in a study of identifying expanded T cells in peripheral blood. Profiling relied on immunoSEQ multiplex PCR, and the TCRdb table lists in-frame clones only, not all of them. The top ten hold 4.7% of the sample, which has around 66,000 clones, roughly 86% seen once. Input material: blood. The receptors here all came from a person between 18 and 75 years old in good health.

The gene calls are TRBV18 and TRBJ2-1; TRBD2 might be the D (6 bases). Germline V CDR1 and CDR2: KGHSH, LQKENI. V was trimmed by 3 bases and J by 7 bases, leaving 16 bases between them. CDR3 length: 15 residues. The CDR3 here is CASSPLTRKPNEQFF. For the CDR3, the DNA is TGTGCCAGCTCACCGTTGACTAGAAAGCCGAATGAGCAGTTCTTC.

This chain connects TRBV7-8 to TRBJ2-7; D unclear. Germline V gives CDR1 SGHVS, CDR2 FQNEAQ. The CDR3 runs 16 residues. Trimming removed 0 bases from V and 4 bases from J, with 16 bases in between. The CDR3 DNA sequence: TGTGCCAGCAGCTTAGCTCCCAACCCACAAGTTTACGAGCAGTACTTC. It specifies CASSLAPNPQVYEQYF.

This clone has a handful of counts. The chain links TRBV4-1 to TRBJ1-6, with D unclear. The CDR3 is 15 residues long. Between the trimmed V and J ends, which lost 0 bases and 9 bases, there was a span of 12 bases. CDR1 MGHRA and CDR2 YSYEKL come from the germline V gene. Here the CDR3 reads CASSQDLRDSSPLHF. The CDR3 nucleotides are TGCGCCAGCAGCCAAGATCTTCGAGATAGTTCACCCCTCCACTTT.

This clone was recorded once. This sequence joins TRBV6-5 and TRBJ1-3; 7 bases are shared with TRBD1. V lost 6 bases and J lost 2; bases outside the gene matches: 1. The CDR3 is made up of 13 amino acids. Germline V CDR1 and CDR2: MNHEY, SVGAGI. CDR3 protein: CASRTGAGNTIYF. In DNA form, the CDR3 reads TGTGCCAGCAGAACAGGGGCTGGAAACACCATATATTTT.

The chain employs TRBV19 and TRBJ2-4, with a tentative D call TRBD1 (6 bases). Deletions cut 3 bases from V and 8 bases from J, with 17 bases between. The CDR3 contains 15 residues. Germline CDR1 reads LNHDA; CDR2 reads SQIVND (reference sequence). CDR3 amino acids: CASSIGRGMKDIQYF. In nucleotides, the CDR3 is TGTGCCAGTAGTATCGGTAGGGGGATGAAGGACATTCAGTACTTC.

The chain carries TRBV6-4 and TRBJ2-3; no clear D gene. Germline loops: CDR1 MRHNA, CDR2 SNTAGT. Trimming took off 3 bases at V and 4 bases at J, with 11 bases between the two ends. The CDR3 totals 14 residues. The CDR3, as DNA: TGTGCCAGCAGTGAGTCCCGTGGGGCAGATACGCAGTATTTT. Its translation: CASSESRGADTQYF.

The chain couples TRBV7-6 to TRBJ2-7; tentative D call: TRBD2 (6 bases). CDR3 length: 16 amino acids. CDR1 is SGHVS and CDR2 is FNYEAQ in the germline V gene. Between the trimmed V and J ends, which lost 3 bases and 4 bases, there was a span of 19 bases. This CDR3 is CASSFTGTRSGYEQYF. CDR3 DNA sequence: TGTGCCAGCAGCTTTACCGGGACTCGTAGTGGTTACGAGCAGTACTTC. Full variable domain (rest looked up from reference TRBV7-6 and TRBJ2-7): GAGVSQSPRYKVTKRGQDVALRCDPISGHVSLYWYRQALGQGPEFLTYFNYEAQQDKSGLPNDRFSAERPEGSISTLTIQRTEQRDSAMYRCASSFTGTRSGYEQYFGPGTRLTVT.

The J gene is TRBJ2-3, the V gene TRBV4-3; D unclear. The CDR3 is made up of 14 amino acids. The ends were cut back, 0 bases at V and 2 bases at J, with 6 bases in the middle. CDR1 and CDR2 from the germline V gene are LGHNA and YSLEER. CDR3 residues: CASSQERLTDTQYF. The CDR3 DNA sequence: TGCGCCAGCAGCCAAGAACGGCTCACAGATACGCAGTATTTT.

This clone came up once. The J gene is TRBJ1-1, the V gene TRBV15; unclear D gene. V lost 1 base and J lost 4, with 7 bases in between. CDR1 is LNHNV, CDR2 YYDKDF, per germline (reference sequence). There are 13 residues in the CDR3. Here the CDR3 DNA reads TGTGCCACCAGCAGAGGTGTCTTCACTGAAGCTTTCTTT. This encodes CATSRGVFTEAFF.

CDR3: CASSTQAGNEKLFF. CDR3 nucleotide sequence: TGTGCCAGTAGTACCCAGGCGGGGAATGAAAAACTGTTTTTT. V is TRBV19 and J is TRBJ1-4, with no clear D. The CDR3 length is 14 residues. CDR1 and CDR2 from the germline V gene are LNHDA and SQIVND (reference sequence). Trimming took off 4 bases at V and 5 bases at J, with 11 bases between the two ends.

This chain uses TRBV2 with TRBJ2-1, with 12 bases fitting TRBD2. Trimming took 4 bases from V and 11 from J; bases not matched to a gene: 15. Germline loops: CDR1 SNHLY, CDR2 FYNNEI. CDR3 length: 17 residues. The CDR3: CASSGPTPGLAGFQQFF. The CDR3, as DNA: TGTGCCAGCAGTGGACCGACGCCGGGACTAGCGGGTTTCCAGCAGTTCTTC.

V and J are TRBV5-4 and TRBJ2-7; 12 positions agree with TRBD2. CDR1 is SGHNT, CDR2 YYREEE, per germline (reference sequence). The CDR3 extends over 15 amino acids. The V gene end was trimmed by 7 bases and the J gene end by 2 bases; junction bases not matched to a gene: 7. The CDR3 reads CASSSASGRAYEQYF. Written as DNA, the CDR3 is TGTGCCAGCTCTTCCGCTAGCGGGAGGGCCTACGAGCAGTACTTC.

The genes are TRBV29-1 and TRBJ2-2, with D unresolved. The CDR3 covers 13 residues. V was pared by 6 bases and J by 6 bases, with 14 bases between. In germline, CDR1 is SQVTM, CDR2 ANQGSEA. The CDR3: CSVDQGIAGELFF. The DNA of the CDR3 is TGCAGCGTCGATCAAGGGATCGCCGGGGAGCTGTTTTTT.

This chain connects TRBV18 to TRBJ2-3, with no clear D. The CDR3 extends over 14 amino acids. Germline V gene data show CDR1 as KGHSH and CDR2 as LQKENI. The V gene lost 0 bases and the J gene lost 4 bases, with 8 bases spanning the gap. The CDR3, as DNA: TGTGCCAGCTCACCACCTATGAGCCCAGATACGCAGTATTTT. Translated: CASSPPMSPDTQYF. Full variable domain (missing parts from reference TRBV18 and TRBJ2-3): NAGVMQNPRHLVRRRGQEARLRCSPMKGHSHVYWYRQLPEEGLKFMVYLQKENIIDESGMPKERFSAEFPKEGPSILRIQQVVRGDSAAYFCASSPPMSPDTQYFGPGTRLTVL.

V and J are TRBV7-8 and TRBJ2-7; D unclear. Germline V gene lookup returns CDR1 SGHVS and CDR2 FQNEAQ. This CDR3 has 13 amino acids. The germline V and J ends were trimmed by 2 bases and 4 bases, with 9 bases remaining between them. The CDR3 DNA follows: TGTGCCAGCAGCTTACCGGGCAGTTACGAGCAGTACTTC. Translated, it gives CASSLPGSYEQYF.

V gene TRBV28 combines with J gene TRBJ1-3, with a possible D match to TRBD1 (5 bases). The germline V gene has CDR1 MDHEN and CDR2 SYDVKM. The V and J ends lost 5 bases and 2 bases respectively, with 13 bases between them. This CDR3 is built from 15 residues. The CDR3 spells CASSIPPGTGNTIYF. The CDR3 DNA sequence: TGTGCCAGCAGTATTCCCCCAGGGACTGGAAACACCATATATTTT.

This clone was found a few times. CDR3 amino acids: CASSPSSNQPQHF. The CDR3 DNA is TGTGCCAGCTCACCGAGTAGCAATCAGCCCCAGCATTTT. The chain employs TRBV18 and TRBJ1-5; D unclear. V was shortened by 3 bases and J by 0 bases, with 3 bases between the two germline ends. The germline V gene has CDR1 KGHSH and CDR2 LQKENI. The CDR3 covers 13 residues. Drawing the rest from reference TRBV18 and TRBJ1-5, the complete variable domain is NAGVMQNPRHLVRRRGQEARLRCSPMKGHSHVYWYRQLPEEGLKFMVYLQKENIIDESGMPKERFSAEFPKEGPSILRIQQVVRGDSAAYFCASSPSSNQPQHFGDGTRLSIL.

This chain links TRBV5-6 with TRBJ2-7; 8 bases are a match to TRBD1. Looked up from germline, CDR1 is SGHDT and CDR2 is YYEEEE. This CDR3 comprises 15 residues. J gave up 0 bases and V 4 bases, and 6 bases lay outside the gene matches. The DNA for the CDR3 is TGTGCCAGCAGCCTCCGGGACAGGATCTCCTACGAGCAGTACTTC. It yields the protein CASSLRDRISYEQYF.

This chain links TRBV28 with TRBJ2-7, with D possibly being TRBD1 (5 bases). CDR1 and CDR2 from the germline V gene are MDHEN and SYDVKM. V was trimmed by 8 bases and J by 3 bases, leaving 20 bases between them. The CDR3 has 15 amino acids. The CDR3 DNA is TGTGCCAGCCATGTATCAGGGCTTGATCACTACGAGCAGTACTTC. Protein sequence: CASHVSGLDHYEQYF. Drawing the rest from reference TRBV28 and TRBJ2-7, the complete variable domain is DVKVTQSSRYLVKRTGEKVFLECVQDMDHENMFWYRQDPGLGLRLIYFSYDVKMKEKGDIPEGYSVSREKKERFSLILESASTNQTSMYLCASHVSGLDHYEQYFGPGTRLTVT.

CDR3 bases: TGTGCCAGCACCGAAGGGCTAGCCAAAAACATTCAGTACTTC. Its protein product is CASTEGLAKNIQYF. V gene TRBV2 combines with J gene TRBJ2-4, with unresolved D. Deletions cut 7 bases from V and 0 bases from J, with 10 bases between. Looked up from germline, CDR1 is SNHLY and CDR2 is FYNNEI. The CDR3 has 14 amino acids.